The 10 T cell receptor beta chains in this list originate from one sample, sequenced in a study of beta chain features in type 1 diabetes (dated by TCRdb to 2016 to 2019). Receptor amplification or capture employed the immunoSEQ multiplex PCR assay. All of the isolated RNA was reverse transcribed with the High Capacity cDNA Reverse Transcription Kit, so expressed TCRB transcripts were sequenced. TCRdb provides this immuneACCESS table in a form limited to in-frame rearrangements. Some clones are lacking; in checked studies, under half of them reflect an unresolved V gene, and why the rest are absent is not known. This sample holds 130,000 to 150,000 clones; over 9.5% were observed only once. The ten top clones hold approximately 1.3% of the sample. Input material: naive CD4+ T cells from blood. The cell subset or site tag for this specimen amounts to: true naive CD4+ T cells. Every receptor here comes from a man aged 18 to 35 in good health.

This clone was seen a handful of times. The rearrangement joins TRBV5-1 to TRBJ2-5, with D maybe TRBD1 (5 bases). The germline V gene encodes CDR1 SGHRS and CDR2 YFSETQ. The CDR3 extends over 14 amino acids. The V and J ends lost 0 bases and 5 bases respectively, with 11 bases between them. The CDR3 DNA is TGCGCCAGCAGCTTGGGGCAGGGTCATGAGACCCAGTACTTC. Protein sequence: CASSLGQGHETQYF.

V is TRBV5-1 and J is TRBJ1-1; TRBD1 agrees at 8 bases. From germline, CDR1 is SGHRS and CDR2 YFSETQ. The V and J ends lost 4 bases and 0 bases, in that order; junction bases with no gene match: 5. This CDR3 contains 15 residues. The CDR3 region has the DNA TGCGCCAGCAGCGACGGGACAGGTATGAACACTGAAGCTTTCTTT. Protein: CASSDGTGMNTEAFF.

This clone was observed a handful of times. This chain links TRBV7-3 with TRBJ1-2; possible D gene TRBD1, 5 bases. The CDR3 has 15 amino acids. V was clipped by 1 base and J by 3 bases, with 12 bases between them. In germline, CDR1 is SGHTA, CDR2 FQGTGA. CDR3 in amino acids: CASSLRAGGDYGYTF. The DNA of the CDR3 is TGTGCCAGCAGCTTAAGGGCAGGAGGGGACTATGGCTACACCTTC.

V usage is TRBV9 and J usage is TRBJ1-4; D may be TRBD1 (6 bases). Germline CDR1 is SGDLS and CDR2 is YYNGEE. There are 15 residues in the CDR3. The V end was cut by 4 bases, the J end by 1 base, with 11 bases between. The CDR3 spells CASSPTGRTNEKLFF. CDR3 in DNA: TGTGCCAGCAGCCCGACAGGAAGAACTAATGAAAAACTGTTTTTT. Supplemented by reference TRBV9 and TRBJ1-4, the full variable domain reads DSGVTQTPKHLITATGQRVTLRCSPRSGDLSVYWYQQSLDQGLQFLIQYYNGEERAKGNILERFSAQQFPDLHSELNLSSLELGDSALYFCASSPTGRTNEKLFFGSGTQLSVL.

The rearrangement uses TRBV5-1 and TRBJ2-1, with TRBD2 identical over 9 bases. CDR3 length: 18 residues. V was clipped by 0 bases and J by 8 bases; unmatched bases: 15. Germline V gene sequence: CDR1 SGHRS, CDR2 YFSETQ. CDR3 protein: CASSLEGPLAGKNYEQFF. The CDR3 coding sequence is TGCGCCAGCAGCTTGGAGGGCCCCCTAGCGGGGAAGAACTATGAGCAGTTCTTC. The complete variable domain, with remaining parts taken from reference TRBV5-1 and TRBJ2-1, reads KAGVTQTPRYLIKTRGQQVTLSCSPISGHRSVSWYQQTPGQGLQFLFEYFSETQRNKGNFPGRFSGRQFSNSRSEMNVSTLELGDSALYLCASSLEGPLAGKNYEQFFGPGTRLTVL.

The CDR3 sequence is CASSSDRYYEQYF. The CDR3 bases are TGTGCCAGCAGTTCTGACAGGTACTACGAGCAGTACTTC. The gene calls are TRBV6-5 and TRBJ2-7; possibly TRBD1 for D (6 bases). This CDR3 has 13 residues. CDR1 MNHEY and CDR2 SVGAGI come from the germline V gene. Trimming stripped 4 bases from V and 3 bases from J, with 10 bases between.

This clone was seen only a few times. This chain joins TRBV6-5 and TRBJ1-4; D is uncertain. V was clipped by 5 bases and J by 7 bases, with 14 bases between them. The CDR3 extends over 14 amino acids. Per germline, CDR1 MNHEY and CDR2 SVGAGI. The CDR3 nucleotides read TGTGCCAGCAGTGCGGGAGGTCTGGGTGAAAAACTGTTTTTT. Translating gives CASSAGGLGEKLFF.

The chain recombines TRBV5-1 with TRBJ2-2; D perhaps matches TRBD2 (6 bases). V dropped 0 bases and J dropped 7 bases, with 10 bases sitting between them. The CDR3 spans 14 residues. Germline V lookup: CDR1 SGHRS, CDR2 YFSETQ. CDR3 residues: CASSLEAEGGELFF. The CDR3 nucleotides read TGCGCCAGCAGCTTGGAGGCGGAGGGCGGGGAGCTGTTTTTT.

There are many counts of this clone. The chain recombines TRBV6-6 with TRBJ1-5, with 9 bases that match TRBD1. Germline trimming cut 2 bases from V and 7 bases from J; bases unmatched to any gene: 3. The CDR3 is made up of 14 amino acids. Germline-derived CDR1 and CDR2 are MNHNY and SVGAGI (reference sequence). The CDR3: CASSYGTGIQPQHF. DNA for the CDR3: TGTGCCAGCAGTTACGGGACAGGGATCCAGCCCCAGCATTTT.

This chain connects TRBV4-2 to TRBJ1-5, with 8 bases aligning to TRBD1. The V and J ends lost 3 bases and 2 bases, in that order; junction bases with no gene match: 0. The length of the CDR3 is 14 residues. The germline V gene encodes CDR1 LGHNA and CDR2 YNFKEQ. CDR3 amino acids: CASSQGQGNQPQHF. As DNA, the CDR3 is TGTGCCAGCAGCCAGGGACAGGGCAATCAGCCCCAGCATTTT.